The source of this T cell receptor beta chain is a study of T cells in Graves' hyperthyroidism and ophthalmopathy. Researchers took RNA transcripts and amplified the TCR beta CDR3 regions from them. The HTBI set primed first-round TCR CDR3 RT-PCR. Via MiXCR, TCRdb re-called the multiplex PCR reads, giving one row per CDR3 protein. The table records roughly 420,000 distinct CDR3 sequences, 15% to 19% of them present only once. This clonotype was detected many times. Per the germline V gene, CDR1 is MNHNY and CDR2 is SVGAGI (reference sequence). Trimming cost V 0 bases and J 0 bases; bases outside gene matches: 4. CDR3 length: 17 residues. On the basis of clinical symptoms, serum thyroxine and TRAb, thyroid ultrasound and orbital computed tomography, diagnoses were made.

This sequence was found in a woman under 30 with Graves' hyperthyroidism. The sequencing sample was made of blood. The gene calls are TRBV6-6 and TRBJ1-1; 10 bases align to TRBD1. This CDR3 reads CASSYSTGGSMNTEAFF. The CDR3 nucleotides are TGTGCCAGCAGTTACTCGACAGGGGGCTCGATGAACACTGAAGCTTTCTTT.